These 14 T cell receptor beta chains were sequenced from one sample in a study of cytomegalovirus exposure and HLA in healthy donors (dated by TCRdb to the late 2010s). Library prep was done by the immunoSEQ multiplex PCR assay. For the multiplex PCR, a mixture combining 60 forward primers for TCR Vbeta segments and 13 reverse primers for TCR Jbeta segments was used. This is the immuneACCESS table as TCRdb keeps it, with only in-frame sequences that have V and J called. A part of the clones is gone; compared with another copy, unresolved V genes explain less than half, and the rest is unexplained. The sample table shows about 180,000 clones, and 75% to 85% are seen once. 13% of the sample is in the top ten clones. The sample consisted of PBMCs. The receptors were sampled from a woman between 45 and 65 years old in good health and CMV-seropositive.

This chain links TRBV10-3 with TRBJ2-1, with TRBD2 matching 8 bases. CDR1 is ENHRY, CDR2 SYGVKD, per germline. Unmatched junction bases numbered 12, after V lost 3 bases and J lost 5 bases. The CDR3 has 17 residues. This chain's CDR3 is CAISELASGRMNNEQFF. The CDR3, as DNA: TGTGCCATCAGTGAATTGGCTAGCGGGCGCATGAACAATGAGCAGTTCTTC.

The V call is TRBV6-1, the J call TRBJ2-5; D is unresolved. Germline-derived CDR1 and CDR2 are MNHNS and SASEGT. V was trimmed by 11 bases and J by 7 bases, leaving 20 bases between them. The CDR3 length is 13 residues. The CDR3 DNA is TGTGCCTCCCTCCCGGCCCTAGTAGGGACCCAGTACTTC. Encoded protein: CASLPALVGTQYF.

The chain links TRBV7-2 to TRBJ1-5; D unresolved. The germline V and J ends were trimmed by 1 base and 2 bases, with 9 bases remaining between them. The CDR3 runs to 15 residues. The V gene's germline CDR1 is SGHTA and CDR2 FQGNSA. Here the CDR3 reads CASSLGLLGNQPQHF. DNA of the CDR3: TGTGCCAGCAGCTTAGGGTTACTGGGCAATCAGCCCCAGCATTTT. The full variable domain, completed using reference TRBV7-2 and TRBJ1-5, is GAGVSQSPSNKVTEKGKDVELRCDPISGHTALYWYRQSLGQGLEFLIYFQGNSAPDKSGLPSDRFSAERTGGSVSTLTIQRTQQEDSAVYLCASSLGLLGNQPQHFGDGTRLSIL.

CDR3 region: CASSSRDRGGNEQFF. The CDR3 DNA is TGTGCCAGCAGCTCCCGGGACAGGGGGGGCAATGAGCAGTTCTTC. This chain connects TRBV5-4 to TRBJ2-1; 11 bases agree with TRBD1. Germline-derived CDR1 and CDR2 are SGHNT and YYREEE (reference sequence). The CDR3 has 15 amino acids. V lost 3 bases to trimming and J lost 6 bases; unmatched junction nucleotides: 5.

The chain is built from TRBV30 and TRBJ1-1; 12 bases match TRBD1. The length of the CDR3 is 16 residues. V was pared by 3 bases and J by 0 bases, with 5 bases of the junction left unmatched. Looked up from germline, CDR1 is GTSNPN and CDR2 is SVGIG (reference sequence). CDR3 bases: TGTGCCTGGAGCCCGCGGGACAGGGGGCTGAACACTGAAGCTTTCTTT. It is translated as CAWSPRDRGLNTEAFF.

The rearrangement joins TRBV11-2 to TRBJ1-6, with D tentatively TRBD1 (5 bases). Germline CDR1 SGHAT, CDR2 FQNNGV. The V and J ends lost 3 bases and 5 bases respectively, with 17 bases between them. The CDR3 has 17 residues. This chain's CDR3 is CASSFSGTQRNNSPLHF. The CDR3 bases are TGTGCCAGCAGCTTTAGTGGGACTCAACGCAATAATTCACCCCTCCACTTT.

V and J are TRBV19 and TRBJ2-5, with D possibly matching TRBD1 (5 bases). CDR1 LNHDA and CDR2 SQIVND come from the germline V gene (reference sequence). The CDR3 contains 13 residues. Trimming pared 3 bases from V and 4 bases from J, leaving 9 bases between. The CDR3 DNA reads as TGTGCCAGTAGTATCCTGGGGCGAGAGACCCAGTACTTC. Its protein is CASSILGRETQYF.

The chain couples TRBV5-1 to TRBJ1-5, with D possibly TRBD1 on 6 matching bases. Per germline, CDR1 SGHRS and CDR2 YFSETQ. The ends were cut back, 4 bases at V and 0 bases at J, with 8 bases in the middle. This CDR3 is 14 amino acids long. CDR3 sequence reads: CASSQGPSNQPQHF. CDR3 DNA sequence: TGCGCCAGCAGCCAGGGGCCTAGCAATCAGCCCCAGCATTTT.

The chain employs TRBV14 and TRBJ1-1, with TRBD1 matching over 7 bases. The CDR3 runs 15 residues. The V and J ends lost 4 bases and 1 base, in that order; junction bases with no gene match: 6. The germline gives CDR1 SGHDN, CDR2 FVKESK. The CDR3 coding sequence is TGTGCCAGCAGCCTCCTACAGGGGCGGAACACTGAAGCTTTCTTT. Translated: CASSLLQGRNTEAFF. Filled out from reference TRBV14 and TRBJ1-1, the complete variable domain reads EAGVTQFPSHSVIEKGQTVTLRCDPISGHDNLYWYRRVMGKEIKFLLHFVKESKQDESGMPNNRFLAERTGGTYSTLKVQPAELEDSGVYFCASSLLQGRNTEAFFGQGTRLTVV.

This clone was observed a handful of times. This rearrangement joins TRBV7-8 to TRBJ2-5, with D possibly being TRBD2 (6 bases). The CDR3 covers 14 residues. V was pared by 3 bases and J by 5 bases, with 13 bases between. Germline assignment: CDR1 SGHVS and CDR2 FQNEAQ. The CDR3 DNA is TGTGCCAGCAGCTTCAATACGGGGGAGGAGACCCAGTACTTC. It encodes CASSFNTGEETQYF.

The V call is TRBV6-6, the J call TRBJ2-2; D gene uncertain. The CDR3 runs 12 residues. V lost 4 bases to trimming and J lost 8 bases, with 8 bases between them. Looked up from germline, CDR1 is MNHNY and CDR2 is SVGAGI (reference sequence). CDR3: CASSLAGGELFF. The CDR3 DNA reads TGTGCCAGCAGTTTGGCCGGGGGGGAGCTGTTTTTT.

The chain has TRBV5-1 and TRBJ2-1, with 11 bases aligning to TRBD2. The trim removed 4 bases at V and 6 bases at J, leaving 6 bases unmatched. Looked up from germline, CDR1 is SGHRS and CDR2 is YFSETQ. The CDR3 covers 15 residues. CDR3 DNA sequence: TGCGCCAGCAGCCATAGCGGGGGGGCCCCCAATGAGCAGTTCTTC. Translated, it gives CASSHSGGAPNEQFF.

The genes are TRBV30 and TRBJ2-5, with 8 nucleotides matching TRBD2. CDR1 is GTSNPN, CDR2 SVGIG, per germline (reference sequence). The V and J ends lost 2 bases and 4 bases, in that order; junction bases with no gene match: 3. The CDR3 has 13 amino acids. The CDR3 loop reads CAWSNSGGETQYF. CDR3 sequence (DNA): TGTGCCTGGAGTAACAGCGGGGGAGAGACCCAGTACTTC. Based on the CDR3 plus reference TRBV30 and TRBJ2-5, the full variable domain is SQTIHQWPATLVQPVGSPLSLECTVEGTSNPNLYWYRQAAGRGLQLLFYSVGIGQISSEVPQNLSASRPQDRQFILSSKKLLLSDSGFYLCAWSNSGGETQYFGPGTRLLVL.

The rearrangement links TRBV5-4 to TRBJ2-7; D possibly corresponds to TRBD2 (6 bases). V dropped 4 bases and J dropped 0 bases, with 8 bases sitting between them. The germline V gene encodes CDR1 SGHNT and CDR2 YYREEE (reference sequence). The CDR3 extends over 13 amino acids. This CDR3 is CASSGGSSYEQYF. The CDR3 DNA reads as TGTGCCAGCAGCGGGGGGAGCTCCTACGAGCAGTACTTC.